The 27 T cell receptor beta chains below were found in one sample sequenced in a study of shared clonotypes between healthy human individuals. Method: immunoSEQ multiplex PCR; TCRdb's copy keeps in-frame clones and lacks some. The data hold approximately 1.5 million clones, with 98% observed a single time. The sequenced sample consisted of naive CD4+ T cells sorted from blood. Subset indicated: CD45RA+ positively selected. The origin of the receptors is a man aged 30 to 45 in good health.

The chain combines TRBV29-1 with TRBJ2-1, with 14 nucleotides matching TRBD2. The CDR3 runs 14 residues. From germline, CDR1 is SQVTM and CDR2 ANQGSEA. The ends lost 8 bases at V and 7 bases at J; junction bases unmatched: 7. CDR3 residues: CSPRLAGGWNEQFF. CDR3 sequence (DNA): TGCAGCCCTAGACTAGCGGGAGGGTGGAATGAGCAGTTCTTC.

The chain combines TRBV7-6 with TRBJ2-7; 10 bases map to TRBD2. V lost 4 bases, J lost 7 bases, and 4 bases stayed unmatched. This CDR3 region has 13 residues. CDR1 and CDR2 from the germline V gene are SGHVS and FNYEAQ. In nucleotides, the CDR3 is TGTGCCAGCAGCTCTGGACTAGCGGATGAGCAGTACTTC. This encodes CASSSGLADEQYF.

This CDR3 reads CASSARRDSILNEQFF. The CDR3 nucleotides are TGTGCCAGCAGCGCACGCCGGGACAGCATCCTCAATGAGCAGTTCTTC. The chain is built from TRBV7-2 and TRBJ2-1; 7 bases align to TRBD1. Germline values: CDR1 SGHTA, CDR2 FQGNSA. CDR3 size: 16 residues. Trimming took 5 bases from V and 6 from J; bases not matched to a gene: 13.

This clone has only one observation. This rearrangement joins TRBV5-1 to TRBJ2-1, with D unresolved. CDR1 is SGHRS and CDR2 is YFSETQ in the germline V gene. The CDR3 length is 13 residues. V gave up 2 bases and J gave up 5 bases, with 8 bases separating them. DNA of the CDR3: TGCGCCAGCAGCTTAGGAATGAACAATGAGCAGTTCTTC. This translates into CASSLGMNNEQFF.

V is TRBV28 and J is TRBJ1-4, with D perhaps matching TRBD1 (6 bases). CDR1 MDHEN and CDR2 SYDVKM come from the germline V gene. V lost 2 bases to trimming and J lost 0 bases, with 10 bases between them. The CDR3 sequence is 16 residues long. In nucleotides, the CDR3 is TGTGCCAGCAGTTTAAACAGGGCCGCAACTAATGAAAAACTGTTTTTT. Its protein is CASSLNRAATNEKLFF.

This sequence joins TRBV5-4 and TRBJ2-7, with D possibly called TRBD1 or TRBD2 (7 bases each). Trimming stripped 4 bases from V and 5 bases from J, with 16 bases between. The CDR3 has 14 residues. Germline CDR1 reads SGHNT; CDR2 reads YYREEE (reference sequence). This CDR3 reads CASSPRDSGNEQYF. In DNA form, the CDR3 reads TGTGCCAGCAGCCCCCGGGACAGCGGGAACGAGCAGTACTTC. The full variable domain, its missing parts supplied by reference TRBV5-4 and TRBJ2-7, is ETGVTQSPTHLIKTRGQQVTLRCSSQSGHNTVSWYQQALGQGPQFIFQYYREEENGRGNFPPRFSGLQFPNYSSELNVNALELDDSALYLCASSPRDSGNEQYFGPGTRLTVT.

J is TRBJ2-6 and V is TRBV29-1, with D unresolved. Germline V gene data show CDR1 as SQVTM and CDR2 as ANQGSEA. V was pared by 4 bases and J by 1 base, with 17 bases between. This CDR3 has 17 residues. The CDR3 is CSVVGVEDQSGANVLTF. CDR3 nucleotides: TGCAGCGTTGTTGGGGTCGAAGACCAGTCTGGGGCCAACGTCCTGACTTTC.

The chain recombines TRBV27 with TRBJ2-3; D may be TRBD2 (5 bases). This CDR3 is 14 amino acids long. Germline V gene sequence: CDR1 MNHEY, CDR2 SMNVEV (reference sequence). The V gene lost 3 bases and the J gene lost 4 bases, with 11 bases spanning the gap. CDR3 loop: CASSLGEPPDTQYF. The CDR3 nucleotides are TGTGCCAGCAGTTTGGGAGAACCCCCAGATACGCAGTATTTT.

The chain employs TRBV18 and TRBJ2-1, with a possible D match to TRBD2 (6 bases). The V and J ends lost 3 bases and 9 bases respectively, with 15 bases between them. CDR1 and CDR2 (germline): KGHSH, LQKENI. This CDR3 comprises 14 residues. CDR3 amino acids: CASSPSGGDGEQFF. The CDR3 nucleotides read TGTGCCAGCTCACCGAGTGGAGGGGACGGTGAGCAGTTCTTC. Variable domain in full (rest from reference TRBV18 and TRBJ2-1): NAGVMQNPRHLVRRRGQEARLRCSPMKGHSHVYWYRQLPEEGLKFMVYLQKENIIDESGMPKERFSAEFPKEGPSILRIQQVVRGDSAAYFCASSPSGGDGEQFFGPGTRLTVL.

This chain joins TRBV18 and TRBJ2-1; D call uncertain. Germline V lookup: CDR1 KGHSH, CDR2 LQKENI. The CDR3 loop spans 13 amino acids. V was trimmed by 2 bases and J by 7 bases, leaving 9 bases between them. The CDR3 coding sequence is TGTGCCAGCTCACCATCCCCGCCGAATGAGCAGTTCTTC. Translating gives CASSPSPPNEQFF.

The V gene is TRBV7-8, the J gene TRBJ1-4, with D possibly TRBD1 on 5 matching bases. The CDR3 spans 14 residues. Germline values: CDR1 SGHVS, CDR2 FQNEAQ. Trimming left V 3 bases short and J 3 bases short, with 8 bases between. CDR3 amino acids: CASSFGGANEKLFF. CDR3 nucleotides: TGTGCCAGCAGCTTTGGAGGGGCTAATGAAAAACTGTTTTTT.

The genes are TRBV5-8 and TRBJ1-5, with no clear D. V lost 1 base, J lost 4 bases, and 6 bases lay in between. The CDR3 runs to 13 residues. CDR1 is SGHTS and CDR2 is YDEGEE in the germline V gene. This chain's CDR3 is CASSLSQNQPQHF. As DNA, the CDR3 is TGTGCCAGCAGCTTGAGCCAAAATCAGCCCCAGCATTTT. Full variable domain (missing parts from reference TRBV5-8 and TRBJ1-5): EAGVTQSPTHLIKTRGQQATLRCSPISGHTSVYWYQQALGLGLQFLLWYDEGEERNRGNFPPRFSGRQFPNYSSELNVNALELEDSALYLCASSLSQNQPQHFGDGTRLSIL.

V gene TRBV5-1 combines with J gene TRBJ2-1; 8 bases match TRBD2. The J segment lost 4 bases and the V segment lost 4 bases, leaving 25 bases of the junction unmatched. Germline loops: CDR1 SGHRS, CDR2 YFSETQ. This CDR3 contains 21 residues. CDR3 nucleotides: TGCGCCAGCAGCGTACAGAGGGGTAGCGGGACCCTAAGCGCCCAATACAATGAGCAGTTCTTC. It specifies CASSVQRGSGTLSAQYNEQFF.

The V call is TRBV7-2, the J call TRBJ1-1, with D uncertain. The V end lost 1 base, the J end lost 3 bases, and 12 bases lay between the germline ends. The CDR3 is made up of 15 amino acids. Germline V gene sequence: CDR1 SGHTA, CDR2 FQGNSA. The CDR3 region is CASSLELVRDTEAFF. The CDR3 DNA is TGTGCCAGCAGCTTAGAACTGGTGAGGGACACTGAAGCTTTCTTT. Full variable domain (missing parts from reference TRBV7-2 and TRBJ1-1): GAGVSQSPSNKVTEKGKDVELRCDPISGHTALYWYRQSLGQGLEFLIYFQGNSAPDKSGLPSDRFSAERTGGSVSTLTIQRTQQEDSAVYLCASSLELVRDTEAFFGQGTRLTVV.

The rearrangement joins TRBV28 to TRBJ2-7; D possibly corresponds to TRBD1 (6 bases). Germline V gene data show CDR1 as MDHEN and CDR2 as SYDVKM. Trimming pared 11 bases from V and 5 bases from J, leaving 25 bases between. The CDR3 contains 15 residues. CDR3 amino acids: CACGYFRQVVHEQYF. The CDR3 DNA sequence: TGTGCCTGTGGGTATTTCAGACAGGTCGTGCACGAGCAGTACTTC.

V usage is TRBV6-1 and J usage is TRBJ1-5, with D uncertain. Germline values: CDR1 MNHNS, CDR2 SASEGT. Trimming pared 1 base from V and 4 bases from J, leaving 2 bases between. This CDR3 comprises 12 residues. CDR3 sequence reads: CASSEVNQPQHF. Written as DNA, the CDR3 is TGTGCCAGCAGTGAAGTAAATCAGCCCCAGCATTTT.

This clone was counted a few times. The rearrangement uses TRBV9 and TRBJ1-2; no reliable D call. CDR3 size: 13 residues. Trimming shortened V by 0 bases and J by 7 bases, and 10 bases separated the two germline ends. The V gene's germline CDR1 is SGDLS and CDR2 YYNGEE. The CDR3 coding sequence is TGTGCCAGCAGCGTAGGGGTAAATGCTGGCTACACCTTC. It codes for CASSVGVNAGYTF. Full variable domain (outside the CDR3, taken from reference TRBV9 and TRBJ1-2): DSGVTQTPKHLITATGQRVTLRCSPRSGDLSVYWYQQSLDQGLQFLIQYYNGEERAKGNILERFSAQQFPDLHSELNLSSLELGDSALYFCASSVGVNAGYTFGSGTRLTVV.

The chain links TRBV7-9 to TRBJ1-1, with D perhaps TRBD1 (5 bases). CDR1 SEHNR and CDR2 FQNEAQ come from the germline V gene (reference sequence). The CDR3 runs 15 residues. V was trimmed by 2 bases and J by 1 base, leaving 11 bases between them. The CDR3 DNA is TGTGCCAGCAGCTTAATCGGGGGTGGGAACACTGAAGCTTTCTTT. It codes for CASSLIGGGNTEAFF.

DNA of the CDR3: TGTGCCAGTTCCCCTGGGGGGCTACCGAGTGAAGCTTTCTTT. Translated, it gives CASSPGGLPSEAFF. The J gene is TRBJ1-1, the V gene TRBV19, with TRBD1 as a possible D gene (6 bases). CDR1 is LNHDA, CDR2 SQIVND, per germline (reference sequence). Trimming left V 8 bases short and J 7 bases short, with 20 bases between. This CDR3 comprises 14 residues.

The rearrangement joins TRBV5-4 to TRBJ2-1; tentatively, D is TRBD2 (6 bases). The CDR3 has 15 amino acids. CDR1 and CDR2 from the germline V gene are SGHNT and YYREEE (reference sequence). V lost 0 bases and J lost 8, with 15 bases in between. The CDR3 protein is CASSLASVGSHEQFF. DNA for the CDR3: TGTGCCAGCAGCTTGGCTAGCGTGGGGTCGCATGAGCAGTTCTTC.

The chain's CDR3 is CASSDTSNTEAFF. The CDR3 DNA sequence: TGTGCCAGCAGTGATACAAGTAACACTGAAGCTTTCTTT. This sequence joins TRBV2 and TRBJ1-1; D remains ambiguous. The CDR3 runs 13 residues. The V gene lost 3 bases and the J gene lost 2 bases, with 7 bases spanning the gap. Germline V gene sequence: CDR1 SNHLY, CDR2 FYNNEI.

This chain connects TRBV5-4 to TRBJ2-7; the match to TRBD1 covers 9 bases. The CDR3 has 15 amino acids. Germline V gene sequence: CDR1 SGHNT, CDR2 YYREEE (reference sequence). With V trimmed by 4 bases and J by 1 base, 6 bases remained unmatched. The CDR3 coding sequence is TGTGCCAGCAGCCCGGGACAGGGAGATTCCTACGAGCAGTACTTC. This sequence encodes CASSPGQGDSYEQYF.

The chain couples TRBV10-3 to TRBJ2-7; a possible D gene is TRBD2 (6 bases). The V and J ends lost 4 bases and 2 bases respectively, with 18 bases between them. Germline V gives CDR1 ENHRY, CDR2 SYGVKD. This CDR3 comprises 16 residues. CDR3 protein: CAISAPDGRYPYEQYF. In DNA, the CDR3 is TGTGCCATCAGTGCCCCTGACGGGAGATATCCCTACGAGCAGTACTTC.

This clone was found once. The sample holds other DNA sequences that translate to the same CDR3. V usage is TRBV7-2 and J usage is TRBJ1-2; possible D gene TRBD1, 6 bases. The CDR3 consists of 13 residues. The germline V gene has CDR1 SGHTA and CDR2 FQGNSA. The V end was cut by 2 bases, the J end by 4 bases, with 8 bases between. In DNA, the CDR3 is TGTGCCAGCAGCTTAAGGGGGGCCTATGGCTACACCTTC. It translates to CASSLRGAYGYTF.

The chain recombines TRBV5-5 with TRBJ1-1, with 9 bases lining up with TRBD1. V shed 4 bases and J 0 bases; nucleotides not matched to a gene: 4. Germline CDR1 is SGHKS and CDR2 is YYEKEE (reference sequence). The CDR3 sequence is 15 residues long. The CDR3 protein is CASSRTGVMNTEAFF. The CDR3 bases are TGTGCCAGCAGCAGGACAGGGGTCATGAACACTGAAGCTTTCTTT.

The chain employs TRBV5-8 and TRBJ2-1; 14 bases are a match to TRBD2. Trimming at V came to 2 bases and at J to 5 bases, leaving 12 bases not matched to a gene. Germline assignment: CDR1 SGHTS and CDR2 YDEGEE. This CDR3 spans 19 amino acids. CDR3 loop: CASSFPRGTSGSPHNEQFF. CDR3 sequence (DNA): TGTGCCAGCAGCTTCCCGCGAGGGACTAGCGGGAGTCCCCACAATGAGCAGTTCTTC.

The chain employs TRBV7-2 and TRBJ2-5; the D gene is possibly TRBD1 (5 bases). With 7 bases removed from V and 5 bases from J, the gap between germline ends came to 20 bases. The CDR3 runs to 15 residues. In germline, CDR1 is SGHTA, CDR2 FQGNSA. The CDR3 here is CASNPGSVGRETQYF. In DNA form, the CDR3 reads TGTGCCAGCAACCCAGGGTCAGTGGGTAGGGAGACCCAGTACTTC.